This section outlines one T cell receptor beta chain sequence together with its context. What it binds is unknown. Germline CDR1 reads SNHLY; CDR2 reads FYNNEI. The CDR3 is 15 residues long. Trimming took off 8 bases at V and 4 bases at J, with 15 bases between the two ends. The sample comes from a study of blood T cells in healthy people across ages. Study-wide points: Roughly linear age-related decline in beta diversity appeared, significant by age roughly 40.

The donors, aged about 6 to 90, were healthy Caucasians from Russia. It was approximately 9 milliliters of peripheral blood that were drawn from each donor. The authors ran a second PCR of roughly 6 to 12 cycles using a sample-barcoded 5' primer and a J-beta primer mix. TCRdb used MiXCR to reprocess the 5' RACE reads, holding one entry per CDR3 protein. The profile shows hundreds of thousands of distinct CDR3 sequences, around 29% of them singletons. Input material: blood. This receptor was identified in a woman in her 70s in good health. The chain employs TRBV2 and TRBJ1-6; D not resolved. As DNA, the CDR3 is TGTGCCAGCGGATTACATCTCCCTTATAATTCACCCCTCCACTTT. Amino acid sequence: CASGLHLPYNSPLHF.